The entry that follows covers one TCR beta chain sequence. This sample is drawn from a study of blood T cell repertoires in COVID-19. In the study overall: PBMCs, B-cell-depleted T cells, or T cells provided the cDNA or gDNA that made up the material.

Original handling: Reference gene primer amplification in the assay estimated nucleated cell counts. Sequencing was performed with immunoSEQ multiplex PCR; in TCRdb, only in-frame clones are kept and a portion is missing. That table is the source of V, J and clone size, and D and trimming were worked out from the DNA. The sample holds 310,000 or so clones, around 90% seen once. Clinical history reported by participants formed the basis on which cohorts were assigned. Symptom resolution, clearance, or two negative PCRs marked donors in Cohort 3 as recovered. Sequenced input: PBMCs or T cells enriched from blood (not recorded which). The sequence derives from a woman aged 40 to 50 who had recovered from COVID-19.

The CDR3 DNA reads TGTGCCAGCAGCCCCCGGGGGACCCTGGGGGAGACCCAGTACTTC. Amino acid sequence: CASSPRGTLGETQYF. The chain links TRBV7-3 to TRBJ2-5; D is possibly TRBD2 (6 bases). Germline V lookup: CDR1 SGHTA, CDR2 FQGTGA. Trimming removed 5 bases at V and 5 bases at J, with 18 bases between. The CDR3 has 15 residues.